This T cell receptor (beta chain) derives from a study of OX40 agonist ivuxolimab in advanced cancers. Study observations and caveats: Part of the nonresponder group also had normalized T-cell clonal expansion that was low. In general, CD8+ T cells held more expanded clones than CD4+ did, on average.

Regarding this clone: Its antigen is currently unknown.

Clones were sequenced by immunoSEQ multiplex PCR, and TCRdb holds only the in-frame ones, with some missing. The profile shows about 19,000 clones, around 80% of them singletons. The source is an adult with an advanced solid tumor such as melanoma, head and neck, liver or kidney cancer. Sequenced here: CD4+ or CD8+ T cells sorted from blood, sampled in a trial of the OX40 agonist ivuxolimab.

CDR3 sequence reads: CASSLGGTYEQYF. The CDR3 DNA follows: TGTGCCAGCAGCTTGGGGGGAACCTACGAGCAGTACTTC. The chain has TRBV11-2 and TRBJ2-7, with TRBD2 as a possible D gene (6 bases). The germline V gene encodes CDR1 SGHAT and CDR2 FQNNGV. V was pared by 3 bases and J by 2 bases, with 8 bases between. CDR3 size: 13 residues.